A single TCR beta chain is shown here with its context. The sample comes from a study of blood T cell repertoires in COVID-19. Study background: Italy, Spain and the United States were the sources of the convalescent and acute COVID-19 samples. T cells, B-cell-depleted T cells, or PBMCs supplied cDNA or gDNA.

Here immunoSEQ multiplex PCR was the method, and the copy in TCRdb shows in-frame clones only, minus some. The sample records over 150,000 clones, about 83% being singletons. Sequencing used peripheral blood. This clonotype was obtained from a woman aged 70-85 years who had recovered from COVID-19.

This CDR3 is CASSVETGGDSPLHF. The CDR3 bases are TGTGCCAGCAGTGTTGAGACAGGGGGAGATTCACCCCTCCACTTT. The chain carries TRBV2 and TRBJ1-6; 9 bases are a match to TRBD1. Unmatched junction bases numbered 6, after V lost 4 bases and J lost 8 bases. Germline V gives CDR1 SNHLY, CDR2 FYNNEI. CDR3 length: 15 amino acids.